This TCR beta chain was identified in a study of neoadjuvant nivolumab and ipilimumab in lung cancer. The CDR3 spans 15 residues. The V and J ends lost 0 bases and 2 bases, in that order; junction bases with no gene match: 3. Germline CDR1 SGHRS, CDR2 YFSETQ. TCRdb's copy holds only in-frame clones and misses some; the assay was immunoSEQ multiplex PCR. The sample holds 5,500 to 9,000 clones, roughly 88% seen once. This TCR was sampled from an adult with non-small cell lung cancer. The sequenced sample was tumor tissue, obtained after neoadjuvant nivolumab, alone or with ipilimumab, at or shortly before surgery. The chain employs TRBV5-1 and TRBJ2-7, with 9 bases identical to TRBD1. The CDR3 sequence: CASSLGTGVTYEQYF. The DNA of the CDR3 is TGCGCCAGCAGCTTGGGGACAGGGGTGACCTACGAGCAGTACTTC.